These 15 T cell receptor beta chains were sequenced from one sample in a study of cytomegalovirus exposure and HLA in healthy donors. With 60 Vbeta and 13 Jbeta primers, the PCR was carried out. The data were produced by immunoSEQ multiplex PCR, yet TCRdb's version contains in-frame clones alone and is incomplete. The profile shows about 110,000 clones, roughly 71% of them singletons. The sequenced sample consisted of PBMCs. Source of these receptors: a man aged 35 to 55 in good health and CMV-seropositive.

This chain connects TRBV4-1 to TRBJ2-5, with TRBD2 matching 9 bases. CDR3 length: 18 amino acids. V trimming: 3 bases; J trimming: 5 bases; junction bases outside the gene matches: 16. The germline V gene encodes CDR1 MGHRA and CDR2 YSYEKL. The CDR3 protein is CASSQTPSREGLSETQYF. The CDR3 bases are TGCGCCAGCAGCCAGACACCTTCGCGGGAGGGCCTCTCCGAGACCCAGTACTTC.

The rearrangement joins TRBV6-5 to TRBJ2-3, with a possible D match to TRBD2 (6 bases). Germline CDR1 reads MNHEY; CDR2 reads SVGAGI. CDR3 length: 12 amino acids. The V gene lost 6 bases and the J gene lost 11 bases, with 15 bases spanning the gap. CDR3 in amino acids: CASSPVSGGQYF. For the CDR3, the DNA is TGTGCCAGCAGCCCGGTTTCCGGGGGGCAGTATTTT.

The V call is TRBV30, the J call TRBJ2-2; D gene uncertain. The ends were cut back, 3 bases at V and 10 bases at J, with 15 bases in the middle. This CDR3 contains 13 residues. Germline values: CDR1 GTSNPN, CDR2 SVGIG (reference sequence). CDR3: CAWRDSPSKELFF. In nucleotides, the CDR3 is TGTGCCTGGAGGGATAGCCCGAGCAAGGAGCTGTTTTTT.

The chain couples TRBV18 to TRBJ1-5; 8 positions agree with TRBD1. Trimming at V came to 3 bases and at J to 6 bases, leaving 13 bases not matched to a gene. This CDR3 is 17 amino acids long. Germline V gene sequence: CDR1 KGHSH, CDR2 LQKENI. For the CDR3, the DNA is TGTGCCAGCTCACCTAATTTCGACAGGGGTGGGAGTCAGCCCCAGCATTTT. This gives the protein CASSPNFDRGGSQPQHF.

This clone has only one observation. The V gene is TRBV9, the J gene TRBJ2-4; a possible D gene is TRBD1 (6 bases). Trimming stripped 0 bases from V and 6 bases from J, with 13 bases between. Germline values: CDR1 SGDLS, CDR2 YYNGEE. CDR3 length equals 15 residues. CDR3 DNA sequence: TGTGCCAGCAGCGTAGAGCCAGGGGAAGGAAACATTCAGTACTTC. It yields the protein CASSVEPGEGNIQYF. The complete variable domain, with remaining parts taken from reference TRBV9 and TRBJ2-4, reads DSGVTQTPKHLITATGQRVTLRCSPRSGDLSVYWYQQSLDQGLQFLIQYYNGEERAKGNILERFSAQQFPDLHSELNLSSLELGDSALYFCASSVEPGEGNIQYFGAGTRLSVL.

V usage is TRBV7-9 and J usage is TRBJ2-7; 11 bases line up with TRBD2. Germline V gene lookup returns CDR1 SEHNR and CDR2 FQNEAQ (reference sequence). Trimming at V came to 1 base and at J to 4 bases, leaving 0 bases not matched to a gene. The CDR3 length is 14 residues. The CDR3 nucleotides read TGTGCCAGCAGCTTAGGACTAGCGGGGTACGAGCAGTACTTC. This gives the protein CASSLGLAGYEQYF. The variable domain in full, with the rest retrieved from reference TRBV7-9 and TRBJ2-7, is DTGVSQNPRHKITKRGQNVTFRCDPISEHNRLYWYRQTLGQGPEFLTYFQNEAQLEKSRLLSDRFSAERPKGSFSTLEIQRTEQGDSAMYLCASSLGLAGYEQYFGPGTRLTVT.

This chain joins TRBV4-2 and TRBJ1-3; possible D gene TRBD1, 5 bases. Trimming stripped 0 bases from V and 4 bases from J, with 13 bases between. This CDR3 region has 16 residues. CDR1 LGHNA and CDR2 YNFKEQ come from the germline V gene. The CDR3 loop reads CASSQDVKGAGNTIYF. The DNA for the CDR3 is TGTGCCAGCAGCCAAGATGTAAAAGGGGCCGGAAACACCATATATTTT.

The chain carries TRBV29-1 and TRBJ2-1; TRBD2 matches 9 bases. CDR1 is SQVTM and CDR2 is ANQGSEA in the germline V gene. J lost 7 bases, V lost 3 bases, and 16 bases had no gene match. The CDR3 is made up of 17 amino acids. The CDR3 sequence: CSVDPGGLAGRLNEQFF. The CDR3 nucleotides are TGCAGCGTTGATCCTGGGGGACTAGCCGGCCGTCTGAATGAGCAGTTCTTC.

This chain connects TRBV4-3 to TRBJ1-1; 7 bases line up with TRBD1. CDR3 length: 14 residues. J lost 7 bases, V lost 2 bases, and 7 bases had no gene match. Germline V CDR1 and CDR2: LGHNA, YSLEER. The CDR3 DNA sequence: TGCGCCAGCAGCCAATACACAGGGGAAGGTGAAGCTTTCTTT. This encodes CASSQYTGEGEAFF.

The rearrangement links TRBV7-2 to TRBJ2-7; the match to TRBD1 covers 7 bases. J lost 3 bases, V lost 2 bases, and 4 bases had no gene match. This CDR3 has 14 residues. The germline V gene has CDR1 SGHTA and CDR2 FQGNSA. CDR3 region: CASSLNQGDYEQYF. As DNA, the CDR3 is TGTGCCAGCAGCTTAAACCAGGGGGACTACGAGCAGTACTTC.

The V call is TRBV7-3, the J call TRBJ2-1, with TRBD2 matching 8 bases. Germline V gives CDR1 SGHTA, CDR2 FQGTGA. This CDR3 region has 15 residues. V lost 5 bases, J lost 5 bases, and 8 bases stayed unmatched. CDR3: CASSPAGGTNNEQFF. CDR3 nucleotide sequence: TGTGCCAGCAGCCCGGCGGGAGGAACAAACAATGAGCAGTTCTTC.

The chain couples TRBV7-6 to TRBJ1-1; D ambiguous. The CDR3 length is 14 residues. V shed 2 bases and J shed 4 bases, with 11 bases lying between them. In germline, CDR1 is SGHVS, CDR2 FNYEAQ. Here the CDR3 reads CASSLNEGGTEAFF. In nucleotides, the CDR3 is TGTGCCAGCAGCTTAAATGAGGGAGGCACTGAAGCTTTCTTT.

The sample holds one count of this clone. The chain couples TRBV11-2 to TRBJ2-3, with D possibly being TRBD1 (6 bases). This CDR3 spans 17 amino acids. CDR1 SGHAT and CDR2 FQNNGV come from the germline V gene. Trimming stripped 1 base from V and 6 bases from J, with 20 bases between. CDR3 in amino acids: CASSLASQGRIVDTQYF. The DNA for the CDR3 is TGTGCCAGCAGCTTAGCCTCACAGGGAAGGATTGTGGATACGCAGTATTTT.

The rearrangement links TRBV6-1 to TRBJ2-7, with 7 bases identical to TRBD2. The CDR3 is made up of 14 amino acids. The J segment lost 3 bases and the V segment lost 1 base, leaving 3 bases of the junction unmatched. Germline V gene lookup returns CDR1 MNHNS and CDR2 SASEGT. CDR3 protein: CASSEGLAGYEQYF. CDR3 nucleotide sequence: TGTGCCAGCAGTGAAGGGTTAGCGGGCTACGAGCAGTACTTC.

The genes are TRBV2 and TRBJ1-5; 9 bases are shared with TRBD1. Trimming removed 6 bases from V and 3 bases from J; junction bases left unmatched: 6. Per the germline V gene, CDR1 is SNHLY and CDR2 is FYNNEI. There are 15 residues in the CDR3. The CDR3 reads CASSPGTGPNQPQHF. The CDR3 nucleotides read TGTGCCAGCAGCCCCGGGACAGGGCCCAATCAGCCCCAGCATTTT.